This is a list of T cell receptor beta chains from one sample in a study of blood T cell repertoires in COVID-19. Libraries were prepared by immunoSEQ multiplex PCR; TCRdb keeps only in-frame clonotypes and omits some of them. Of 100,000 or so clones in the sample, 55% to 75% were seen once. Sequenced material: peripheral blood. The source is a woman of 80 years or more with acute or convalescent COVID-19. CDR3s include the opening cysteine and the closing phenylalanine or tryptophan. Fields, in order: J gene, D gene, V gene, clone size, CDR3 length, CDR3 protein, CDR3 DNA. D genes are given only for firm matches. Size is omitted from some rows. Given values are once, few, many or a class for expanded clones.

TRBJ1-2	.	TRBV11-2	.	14	CASSRLARNYGYTF	TGTGCCAGCAGCCGATTGGCACGCAACTATGGCTACACCTTC
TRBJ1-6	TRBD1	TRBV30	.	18	CAWGTGSPPSSYNSPLHF	TGTGCCTGGGGGACAGGGAGCCCCCCGAGCTCCTATAATTCACCCCTCCACTTT
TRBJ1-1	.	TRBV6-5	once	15	CASSYGGVGNTEAFF	TGTGCCAGCAGTTATGGCGGAGTCGGGAACACTGAAGCTTTCTTT
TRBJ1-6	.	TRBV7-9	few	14	CASTKALFHSPLHF	TGTGCCAGCACCAAGGCTCTTTTCCATTCACCCCTCCACTTT
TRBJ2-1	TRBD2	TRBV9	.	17	CASSSRLAGGSYNEQFF	TGTGCCAGCAGCTCCCGCCTAGCGGGGGGGTCCTACAATGAGCAGTTCTTC
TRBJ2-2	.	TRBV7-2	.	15	CASSLAPAMGGELFF	TGTGCCAGCAGCTTAGCGCCAGCGATGGGCGGGGAGCTGTTTTTT
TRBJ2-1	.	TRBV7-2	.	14	CASSLATVLDEQFF	TGTGCCAGCAGCTTAGCGACAGTTTTGGATGAGCAGTTCTTC
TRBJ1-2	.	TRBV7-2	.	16	CASSLNYWDMNYGYTF	TGTGCCAGCAGCTTAAATTACTGGGACATGAACTATGGCTACACCTTC
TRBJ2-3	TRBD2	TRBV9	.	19	CASSVGLAGGLGPTDTQYF	TGTGCCAGCAGCGTAGGCCTAGCGGGGGGCTTAGGGCCCACAGATACGCAGTATTTT
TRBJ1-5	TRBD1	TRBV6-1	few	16	CASSEVVGTGRQPQHF	TGTGCCAGCAGTGAAGTAGTGGGGACAGGGCGTCAGCCCCAGCATTTT
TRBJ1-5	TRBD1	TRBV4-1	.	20	CASSPEPTGMGWVSNQPQHF	TGCGCCAGCAGCCCCGAACCGACAGGGATGGGATGGGTAAGCAATCAGCCCCAGCATTTT
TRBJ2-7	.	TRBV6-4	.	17	CASSAAGSGWSPYEQYF	TGTGCCAGCAGTGCCGCTGGATCAGGATGGTCCCCCTACGAGCAGTACTTC